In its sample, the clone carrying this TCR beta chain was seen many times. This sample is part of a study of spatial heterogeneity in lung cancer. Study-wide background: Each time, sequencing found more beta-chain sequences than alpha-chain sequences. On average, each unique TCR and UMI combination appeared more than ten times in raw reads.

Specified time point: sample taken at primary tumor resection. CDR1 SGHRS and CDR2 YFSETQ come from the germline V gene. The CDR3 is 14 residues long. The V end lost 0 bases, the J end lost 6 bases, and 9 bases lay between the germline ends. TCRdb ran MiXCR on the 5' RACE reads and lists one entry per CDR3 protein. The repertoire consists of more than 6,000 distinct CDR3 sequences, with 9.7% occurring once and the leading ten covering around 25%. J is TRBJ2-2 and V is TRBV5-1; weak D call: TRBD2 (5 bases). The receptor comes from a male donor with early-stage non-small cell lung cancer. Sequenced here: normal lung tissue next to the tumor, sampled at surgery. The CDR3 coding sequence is TGCGCCAGCAGCTTGGAGAGCGGAGCCGGGGAGCTGTTTTTT. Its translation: CASSLESGAGELFF.